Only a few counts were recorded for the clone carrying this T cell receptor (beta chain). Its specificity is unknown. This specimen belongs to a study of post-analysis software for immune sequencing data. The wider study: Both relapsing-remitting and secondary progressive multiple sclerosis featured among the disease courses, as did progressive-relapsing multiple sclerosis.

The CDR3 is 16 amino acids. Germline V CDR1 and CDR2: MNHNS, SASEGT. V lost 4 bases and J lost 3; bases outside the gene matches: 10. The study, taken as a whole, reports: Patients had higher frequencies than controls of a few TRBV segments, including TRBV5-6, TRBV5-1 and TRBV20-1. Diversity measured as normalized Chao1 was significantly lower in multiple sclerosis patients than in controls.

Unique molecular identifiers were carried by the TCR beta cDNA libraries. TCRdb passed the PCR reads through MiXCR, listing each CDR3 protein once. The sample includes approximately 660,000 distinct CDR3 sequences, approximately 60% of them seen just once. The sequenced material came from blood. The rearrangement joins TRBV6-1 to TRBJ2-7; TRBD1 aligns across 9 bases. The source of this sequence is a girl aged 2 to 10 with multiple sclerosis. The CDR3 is CASSAAAGTGNYEQYF. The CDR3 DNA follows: TGTGCCAGCAGTGCAGCTGCCGGGACAGGGAACTACGAGCAGTACTTC.